These T cell receptor beta chains were read from a single sample in a study of vaccination effects on CD4 cells after COVID-19. Produced via immunoSEQ multiplex PCR; TCRdb's table is partial and in-frame only. This sample yields under 55,000 clones, of which about four fifths are seen a single time; 6% belongs to the top ten. What these receptors recognize is not known. The specimen was CD4+ T cells from PBMCs cultured with HCoV-OC43 spike peptides, collected before COVID-19 vaccination. The receptors originated from a human donor who received a COVID-19 vaccine. The CDR3 runs from the conserved cysteine through the conserved F or W. A D gene is named only where the DNA matches it firmly. Some rows mark clone size as missing; the rest say once, few, many or name a class of expanded clone.

size	D	V	J	CDR3	DNA
NA	NA	TRBV19	TRBJ1-5	CACLPGYNQPQHF	TGTGCCTGCCTACCGGGCTACAATCAGCCCCAGCATTTT
NA	NA	TRBV5-1	TRBJ2-3	CASSLSRAEDTQYF	TGCGCCAGCAGCTTGAGCAGGGCCGAAGATACGCAGTATTTT
NA	NA	TRBV6-5	TRBJ2-5	CASSIQETQYF	TGTGCCAGCAGTATCCAAGAGACCCAGTACTTC
NA	NA	TRBV25-1	TRBJ2-2	CASSESGQSGELFF	TGTGCCAGCAGTGAATCAGGGCAGTCGGGGGAGCTGTTTTTT
NA	NA	TRBV6-2/TRBV6-3	TRBJ1-2	CASSRQSYYGYTF	TGTGCCAGCAGTCGACAGAGTTACTATGGCTACACCTTC
NA	TRBD1	TRBV2	TRBJ1-2	CASRRDRSNYGYTF	TGTGCCAGCAGGAGGGACAGATCCAACTATGGCTACACCTTC
few	NA	TRBV7-9	TRBJ1-4	CASSLAAGANEKLFF	TGTGCCAGCAGCCTCGCGGCAGGAGCTAATGAAAAACTGTTTTTT
NA	NA	TRBV18	TRBJ2-2	CASSPGLSTTGELFF	TGTGCCAGCTCACCCGGGCTCAGTACGACCGGGGAGCTGTTTTTT
few	NA	TRBV28	TRBJ1-2	CASRIDRNYGYTF	TGTGCCAGCAGGATCGACAGGAACTATGGCTACACCTTC
NA	NA	TRBV3-1/TRBV3-2	TRBJ2-2	CASSLPRGNTGELFF	TGTGCCAGCAGCCTCCCCCGGGGGAACACCGGGGAGCTGTTTTTT
once	TRBD1	TRBV5-1	TRBJ2-2	CASGGVGQGIPGELFF	TGCGCCAGCGGAGGGGTAGGACAGGGAATTCCCGGGGAGCTGTTTTTT
NA	TRBD1	TRBV6-5	TRBJ2-5	CASRPYRGQETQYF	TGTGCCAGCAGGCCCTACAGGGGCCAAGAGACCCAGTACTTC
NA	NA	TRBV5-6	TRBJ2-3	CASSLGAGKSTQYF	TGTGCCAGCAGCTTGGGAGCGGGCAAATCTACGCAGTATTTT
NA	NA	TRBV11-2	TRBJ2-2	CASSSRYTGELFF	TGTGCCAGCAGCTCCAGATACACCGGGGAGCTGTTTTTT
once	NA	TRBV18	TRBJ1-1	CASSSTDGRGEAFF	TGTGCCAGCTCATCCACGGACGGCAGGGGCGAAGCTTTCTTT
NA	NA	TRBV19	TRBJ2-3	CASSIGRNTDTQYF	TGTGCCAGTAGTATCGGACGGAACACAGATACGCAGTATTTT
NA	NA	TRBV7-9	TRBJ2-2	CASSLAQNRGELFF	TGTGCCAGCAGCTTAGCCCAAAACCGCGGGGAGCTGTTTTTT
NA	NA	TRBV6-1	TRBJ1-1	CASSEVTAGRGTEAFF	TGTGCCAGCAGTGAAGTTACCGCGGGGCGCGGCACTGAAGCTTTCTTT
NA	NA	TRBV18	TRBJ1-2	CASSPPGYTNYGYTF	TGTGCCAGCTCACCACCGGGGTATACTAACTATGGCTACACCTTC
NA	NA	TRBV6-4	TRBJ2-3	CASSDSIVRGASDTQYF	TGTGCCAGCAGTGACTCGATTGTACGGGGGGCTTCAGATACGCAGTATTTT
NA	NA	TRBV7-6	TRBJ2-2	CASSTANTGELFF	TGTGCCAGCAGCACTGCCAACACCGGGGAGCTGTTTTTT
NA	TRBD2	TRBV3-1/TRBV3-2	TRBJ2-3	CASRSSGGSTDTQYF	TGTGCCAGCAGGAGTAGCGGGGGCTCCACAGATACGCAGTATTTT
NA	TRBD2	TRBV7-3	TRBJ2-5	CASSLAGGRETQYF	TGTGCCAGCAGCCTAGCGGGGGGGCGCGAGACCCAGTACTTC
NA	NA	TRBV15	TRBJ1-3	CATSRAGLSGNTIYF	TGTGCCACCAGCAGGGCGGGGTTGTCTGGAAACACCATATATTTT
NA	NA	TRBV6-5	TRBJ2-6	CASRRSMFGANVLTF	TGTGCCAGCAGACGCTCCATGTTTGGGGCCAACGTCCTGACTTTC
NA	NA	TRBV11-3	TRBJ2-2	CASSLDGAGTGELFF	TGTGCCAGCAGCTTAGATGGAGCCGGTACCGGGGAGCTGTTTTTT
NA	TRBD2	TRBV7-2	TRBJ2-2	CASRAGANTGELFF	TGTGCCAGCAGAGCGGGGGCGAACACCGGGGAGCTGTTTTTT
NA	NA	TRBV10-2	TRBJ2-3	CASRGPTDTQYF	TGCGCCAGCCGAGGGCCCACAGATACGCAGTATTTT
NA	NA	TRBV28	TRBJ2-6	CASRGGTVGANVLTF	TGTGCCAGCAGGGGGGGGACAGTTGGGGCCAACGTCCTGACTTTC
NA	NA	TRBV19	TRBJ1-2	CASSMDGRIHYGYTF	TGTGCCAGTAGTATGGACGGCAGAATCCACTATGGCTACACCTTC